Listed below are T cell receptor beta chains from one sample, sequenced in a study of shared T cell receptors in the human thymus. The protocol was immunoSEQ multiplex PCR, while the TCRdb copy is restricted to in-frame clones and leaves out a portion. The table has roughly 710,000 clones, approximately 83% seen once. The same specimen was also included in a second study, on human thymus T cells.

Sequenced input: thymocytes. The receptors were sampled from a girl in the first two years of life with a congenital heart defect. Each CDR3 is given with its conserved first and last residue. The D gene is left open where the match is weak. Rows give clone size only sometimes, using once, few, many, or a class for an expanded clone.

clone_size	v_call	d_call	j_call	cdr3_aa	cdr3_nt
-	TRBV27	-	TRBJ1-2	CASSPRGWVYGYTF	TGTGCCAGCAGTCCTCGGGGGTGGGTCTATGGCTACACCTTC
-	TRBV9	-	TRBJ1-1	CASSVGAGDRDTEAFF	TGTGCCAGCAGCGTAGGGGCCGGGGATAGGGACACTGAAGCTTTCTTT
few	TRBV28	TRBD2	TRBJ2-1	CASSFRGGLYNEQFF	TGTGCCAGCAGTTTCCGGGGGGGCCTTTACAATGAGCAGTTCTTC
-	TRBV15	-	TRBJ1-4	CATSRDRGVAEKLFF	TGTGCCACCAGCAGAGATCGGGGTGTAGCTGAAAAACTGTTTTTT
-	TRBV7-9	TRBD1	TRBJ2-7	CASSLGGTGGNEQYF	TGTGCCAGCAGCTTAGGAGGGACAGGGGGTAACGAGCAGTACTTC
few	TRBV7-9	TRBD2	TRBJ2-2	CASSRRTSGGEYTGELFF	TGTGCCAGCAGCCGCCGGACTAGCGGGGGGGAATACACCGGGGAGCTGTTTTTT
-	TRBV10-3	-	TRBJ1-2	CAISSAGDGYTF	TGTGCCATCAGTTCCGCAGGGGATGGCTACACCTTC
-	TRBV6-1	-	TRBJ2-5	CASSPVVGPWETQYF	TGTGCCAGCAGTCCGGTCGTGGGGCCATGGGAGACCCAGTACTTC
-	TRBV28	-	TRBJ2-3	CASSSGIHPGTDTQYF	TGTGCCAGCAGTTCCGGGATCCACCCCGGCACAGATACGCAGTATTTT
once	TRBV6-5	-	TRBJ1-1	CASSYSKGEVNTEAFF	TGTGCCAGCAGTTACTCGAAGGGAGAAGTGAACACTGAAGCTTTCTTT
-	TRBV15	TRBD1	TRBJ1-2	CATSRADRNYGYTF	TGTGCCACCAGCAGAGCGGACAGGAACTATGGCTACACCTTC
-	TRBV6-4	TRBD1	TRBJ2-5	CASKQPGQGGETQYF	TGTGCCAGCAAGCAGCCGGGACAGGGGGGGGAGACCCAGTACTTC
-	TRBV4-2	TRBD1	TRBJ1-5	CASSQGDRGGSNQPQHF	TGTGCCAGCAGCCAAGGGGACAGGGGAGGGAGCAATCAGCCCCAGCATTTT
-	TRBV7-6	-	TRBJ2-1	CASSLVKGIIYEQFF	TGTGCCAGCAGCTTAGTAAAGGGGATTATCTATGAGCAGTTCTTC
few	TRBV6-1	TRBD1	TRBJ1-1	CASSDPLDRDNTEAFF	TGTGCCAGCAGTGACCCCTTAGACAGGGACAACACTGAAGCTTTCTTT
-	TRBV7-3	-	TRBJ2-7	CASSLHRVSGEQYF	TGTGCCAGCAGCCTCCACAGGGTTTCGGGGGAGCAGTACTTC
-	TRBV7-9	TRBD1	TRBJ1-1	CASSNSLRDRDPRDTEAFF	TGTGCCAGCAGCAACAGCCTTCGGGACAGGGACCCCCGGGACACTGAAGCTTTCTTT
-	TRBV6-5	-	TRBJ1-6	CASSYSFGSPLHF	TGTGCCAGCAGTTACTCTTTCGGTTCACCCCTCCACTTT
few	TRBV10-3	TRBD2	TRBJ2-3	CAIGRASGSTDTQYF	TGTGCCATCGGAAGGGCTAGCGGGAGCACAGATACGCAGTATTTT
-	TRBV5-4	TRBD1	TRBJ1-4	CASSPHGTGDEKLFF	TGTGCCAGCAGCCCACACGGGACAGGGGATGAAAAACTGTTTTTT
-	TRBV25-1	TRBD2	TRBJ2-3	CASKDAGVGTDTQYF	TGTGCCAGCAAGGACGCGGGGGTGGGCACAGATACGCAGTATTTT
-	TRBV25-1	-	TRBJ1-5	CASSDSRTRGNQPQHF	TGTGCCAGCAGTGACTCCCGGACGCGGGGAAATCAGCCCCAGCATTTT
-	TRBV14	TRBD1	TRBJ2-7	CASSDMTGHEQYF	TGTGCCAGCAGCGACATGACAGGGCACGAGCAGTACTTC
-	TRBV9	TRBD2	TRBJ2-3	CASSPREGGGRVITDTQYF	TGTGCCAGCAGCCCTCGCGAGGGCGGGGGGCGAGTTATCACAGATACGCAGTATTTT
-	TRBV5-1	TRBD1	TRBJ1-6	CASSAPTGENSPLHF	TGCGCCAGCTCCGCCCCCACAGGGGAAAATTCACCCCTCCACTTT
-	TRBV7-9	-	TRBJ2-3	CASSSLGRDTQYF	TGTGCCAGCAGCTCCTTAGGCAGGGATACGCAGTATTTT
-	TRBV6-1	-	TRBJ2-2	CASSEVRSGELFF	TGTGCCAGCAGTGAGGTCCGGTCCGGGGAGCTGTTTTTT
-	TRBV19	-	TRBJ1-1	CASSRSRNTEAFF	TGTGCCAGTAGTAGATCTAGGAACACTGAAGCTTTCTTT
few	TRBV4-1	-	TRBJ2-3	CASSQDAGYRYTDTQYF	TGCGCCAGCAGCCAAGATGCAGGATATCGGTACACAGATACGCAGTATTTT
-	TRBV14	-	TRBJ1-6	CASSQEGGAGSSPLHF	TGTGCCAGCAGCCAAGAAGGAGGCGCGGGTTCATCACCCCTCCACTTT
-	TRBV21-1	-	TRBJ2-7	CASRTTGSSGEQYF	TGTGCCAGCAGGACGACAGGGTCGTCCGGCGAGCAGTACTTC
-	TRBV19	TRBD2	TRBJ2-3	CASSIGGGSTDTQYF	TGTGCCAGTAGTATTGGGGGGGGAAGCACAGATACGCAGTATTTT
-	TRBV27	TRBD1	TRBJ1-2	CASLGRQGAKNGYTF	TGTGCCAGCTTGGGGAGACAGGGGGCGAAGAATGGCTACACCTTC
-	TRBV9	-	TRBJ1-1	CASSVAPEPRGAFF	TGTGCCAGCAGCGTAGCGCCAGAGCCTAGGGGGGCTTTCTTT
-	TRBV27	TRBD1	TRBJ1-2	CASSLSPAGQGVYGYTF	TGTGCCAGCAGTTTATCGCCCGCTGGGCAGGGGGTCTATGGCTACACCTTC
-	TRBV6-1	-	TRBJ1-2	CANLRQAPYGYTF	TGTGCCAACCTGCGACAGGCCCCCTATGGCTACACCTTC
once	TRBV10-3	-	TRBJ1-2	CAIYRGAQRSGYTF	TGTGCCATCTACCGGGGGGCGCAGAGGAGTGGCTACACCTTC
once	TRBV13	TRBD1	TRBJ1-3	CASSPTGAGNTIYF	TGTGCCAGCAGCCCCACAGGGGCTGGAAACACCATATATTTT
-	TRBV9	-	TRBJ2-3	CASSVVVGTDTQYF	TGTGCCAGCAGCGTAGTAGTCGGCACAGATACGCAGTATTTT
-	TRBV7-8	TRBD1	TRBJ1-3	CASSYRGFFSDTIYF	TGTGCCAGCAGCTACAGGGGTTTTTTTTCAGACACCATATATTTT
-	TRBV11-2	TRBD1	TRBJ1-2	CASSPRTGLEYYGYTF	TGTGCCAGCAGCCCCCGGACAGGGTTGGAGTACTATGGCTACACCTTC
-	TRBV6-5	-	TRBJ2-7	CASSTTRHRGEQYF	TGTGCCAGCAGTACGACGAGACATAGGGGCGAGCAGTACTTC